This T cell receptor beta chain came from a study of siplizumab effects on memory and regulatory T cells. The CDR3 consists of 14 residues. The germline CDR1 and CDR2 sequences are MDHEN and SYDVKM. V gave up 7 bases and J gave up 2 bases; unmatched junction bases: 4. Clones were sequenced by immunoSEQ multiplex PCR, and TCRdb holds only the in-frame ones, with some missing. The sample contains 50,000 to 75,000 clones, just over 95% of which appear only once. The sequence was collected from a human donor in good health. The rearrangement joins TRBV28 to TRBJ1-2; 10 bases are shared with TRBD1. The sample comprised naive CD8+ T cells sorted from blood. The CDR3 DNA reads TGTGCCAGCAAGGAGGGACAGGGGAACTATGGCTACACCTTC. It is translated as CASKEGQGNYGYTF.